The clone carrying this TCR beta chain has a handful of counts. These data come from a study of blood T cell repertoires in COVID-19. Profiled with immunoSEQ multiplex PCR; TCRdb holds only in-frame clones, not every one. The table includes some 280,000 clones, just over 85% detected once. The specimen was peripheral blood. The sequence came from a woman aged 25 to 39 with active or convalescent COVID-19.

CDR3 amino acids: CASSRDRGTEAFF. DNA for the CDR3: TGTGCCAGCAGCCGGGACAGGGGCACTGAAGCTTTCTTT. The rearrangement uses TRBV14 and TRBJ1-1, with 10 bases aligning to TRBD1. CDR3 length: 13 residues. The trim removed 4 bases at V and 4 bases at J, leaving 0 bases unmatched. Looked up from germline, CDR1 is SGHDN and CDR2 is FVKESK.